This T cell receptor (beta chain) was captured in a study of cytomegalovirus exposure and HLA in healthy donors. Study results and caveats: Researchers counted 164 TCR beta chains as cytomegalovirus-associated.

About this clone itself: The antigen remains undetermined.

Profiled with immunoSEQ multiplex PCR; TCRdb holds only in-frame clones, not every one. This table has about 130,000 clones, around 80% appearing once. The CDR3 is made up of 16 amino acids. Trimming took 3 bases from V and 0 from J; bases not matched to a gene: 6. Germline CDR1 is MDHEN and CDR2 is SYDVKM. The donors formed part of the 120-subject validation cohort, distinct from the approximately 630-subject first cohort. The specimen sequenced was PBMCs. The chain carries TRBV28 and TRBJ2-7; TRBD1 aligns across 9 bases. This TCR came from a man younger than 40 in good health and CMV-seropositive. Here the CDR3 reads CASSFLTGGSSYEQYF. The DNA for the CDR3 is TGTGCCAGCAGTTTCCTCACAGGGGGCAGCTCCTACGAGCAGTACTTC.